This T cell receptor beta chain was profiled in a study of response to subunit inactivated influenza vaccine. General study results and limits: Every seasonal influenza vaccination brings in few new T cells, the authors suggested.

TCRdb re-called the RT-PCR reads with MiXCR, one entry per CDR3 protein. This repertoire shows roughly 570,000 distinct CDR3 sequences, 10% to 15% found once; its top ten account for less than 15%. This clonotype has just a few counts. Its antigen is still unknown. The CDR3 consists of 13 residues. V lost 6 bases to trimming and J lost 6 bases, with 15 bases between them. Germline CDR1 reads ENHRY; CDR2 reads SYGVKD. The TCR comes from a man aged 45-65 years who received an inactivated influenza vaccine. J is TRBJ2-7 and V is TRBV10-3, with TRBD2 as a possible D gene (6 bases). The specimen comprised PBMCs from blood, sampled more than 35 days after vaccination. The CDR3 region has the DNA TGTGCCATCAGGCGGGACCTTTGGCCCGAGCAGTACTTC. It translates to CAIRRDLWPEQYF.